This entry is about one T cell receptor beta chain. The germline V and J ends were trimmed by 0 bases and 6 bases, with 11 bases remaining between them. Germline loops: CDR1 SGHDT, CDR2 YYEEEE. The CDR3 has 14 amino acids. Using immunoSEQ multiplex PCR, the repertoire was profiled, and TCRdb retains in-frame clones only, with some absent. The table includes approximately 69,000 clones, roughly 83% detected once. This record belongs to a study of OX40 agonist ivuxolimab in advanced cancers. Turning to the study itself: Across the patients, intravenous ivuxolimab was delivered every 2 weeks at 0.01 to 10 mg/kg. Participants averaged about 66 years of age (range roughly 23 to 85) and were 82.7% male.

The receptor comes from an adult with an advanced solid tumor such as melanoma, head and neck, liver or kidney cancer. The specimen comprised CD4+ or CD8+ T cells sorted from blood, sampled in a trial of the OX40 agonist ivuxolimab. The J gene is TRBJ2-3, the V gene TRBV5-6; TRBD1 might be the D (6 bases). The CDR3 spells CASSLGPQGDTQYF. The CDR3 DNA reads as TGTGCCAGCAGCTTGGGACCGCAGGGGGATACGCAGTATTTT.